The T cell receptor beta chain under discussion was sequenced for a study of blood T cell repertoires in COVID-19. Study overall: From T cells, B-cell-depleted T cells, or PBMCs came the material, which was cDNA or gDNA.

Authors' analysis steps: The assay estimated nucleated cells by amplifying reference gene primers. The table came from immunoSEQ multiplex PCR; TCRdb's copy has only in-frame clones and leaves some out. V, J and clone size reflect that table, while D and trimming were determined from the DNA. This sample has 280,000 or so clones, with 80% to 90% found just once. The CDR3 has 13 amino acids. The V end was cut by 8 bases, the J end by 5 bases, with 13 bases between. V and J are TRBV12-3 or TRBV12-4 and TRBJ2-1; perhaps TRBD1 as D (6 bases). This TCR came from a young man who had recovered from COVID-19. Sequencing was done on a sample of PBMCs or T cells enriched from blood (not recorded which). The CDR3 sequence is CASHRDLNNEQFF. For the CDR3, the DNA is TGTGCCAGCCACAGGGACCTTAACAATGAGCAGTTCTTC.